The rows below give T cell receptor beta chains drawn from one sample of a study of blood T cells in healthy people across ages. MiXCR, run by TCRdb on the 5' RACE reads, gives a single entry per CDR3 protein. The data show 1 million or so distinct CDR3 sequences, 25% seen once. These same data were also listed under a study on T cells of mothers and their children.

Sequencing was done on a sample of blood. Every receptor here comes from a girl aged 2 to 9 in good health. Each CDR3 is given with its conserved first and last residue. The D gene is left open where the match is weak. Where a row states a size, it is once, few, many or the class of an expanded clone; other rows omit it.

TRBJ1-1 | NA | NA | TRBV20-1 | TGCAGCGATACCCACATGAACACTGAAGCTTTCTTT | CSDTHMNTEAFF
TRBJ1-4 | once | NA | TRBV13 | TGTGCCAGCAGCTTCCTGACAGATACCGCAACTAATGAAAAACTGTTTTTT | CASSFLTDTATNEKLFF
TRBJ2-7 | few | NA | TRBV2 | TGTGCCAGCACCGCGGTTACCTCCCTCGGCGAGCAGTACTTC | CASTAVTSLGEQYF
TRBJ2-1 | NA | NA | TRBV20-1 | TGCAGTGCTACTGTAGAGGAAAGGACCTACAATGAGCAGTTCTTC | CSATVEERTYNEQFF
TRBJ1-2 | few | NA | TRBV5-1 | TGCGCCAGCAGCTTGGTCGGGTTAGAAGGGACCGACTATGGCTACACCTTC | CASSLVGLEGTDYGYTF
TRBJ2-7 | NA | TRBD1 | TRBV27 | TGTGCCAGCAGGCCGGGACAGATTTCCTACGAGCAGTACTTC | CASRPGQISYEQYF
TRBJ2-4 | few | NA | TRBV12-3/TRBV12-4 | TGTGCCAGCACCGATCGGAACATTCAGTACTTC | CASTDRNIQYF
TRBJ1-5 | few | NA | TRBV15 | TGTGCCACCCGTACGTTAAATCAGCCCCAGCATTTT | CATRTLNQPQHF
TRBJ2-6 | few | NA | TRBV3-1 | TGTGCCAGCAGCCCGTCTACAATGGGGGGGGCAGGGGCCAACGTCCTGACTTTC | CASSPSTMGGAGANVLTF
TRBJ2-7 | NA | TRBD1 | TRBV6-1 | TGTGCCAGCAGTGCCAGACGACAGGGGAGGAGCTCCTACGAGCAGTACTTC | CASSARRQGRSSYEQYF
TRBJ2-5 | NA | NA | TRBV6-6 | TGTGCCAGCAGTTACTCTCAGAGGGAGACCCAGTACTTC | CASSYSQRETQYF
TRBJ1-2 | few | NA | TRBV27 | TGTGCCAGCAGTTTGGCAGGTAGCTATGGCTACACCTTC | CASSLAGSYGYTF
TRBJ2-5 | few | NA | TRBV2 | TGTGCCAGCAGTGAGATAGCGGTGGTGGGGGTACAAGAGACCCAGTACTTC | CASSEIAVVGVQETQYF
TRBJ2-5 | NA | NA | TRBV5-5 | TGTGCCAGCAGCCCCCCCTGGGGGACCCAGTACTTC | CASSPPWGTQYF
TRBJ2-5 | few | NA | TRBV25-1 | TGTGCCAGCGGGTCATGGGAGACCCAGTACTTC | CASGSWETQYF
TRBJ2-1 | few | NA | TRBV9 | TGTGCCAGCAGCCCGCCTTTGGCAGGGGTATCGAATGAGCAGTTCTTC | CASSPPLAGVSNEQFF
TRBJ2-1 | few | TRBD2 | TRBV6-1 | TGTGCCAGCGAAGAGTGGGAGGGGTCCAATGAGCAGTTCTTC | CASEEWEGSNEQFF
TRBJ1-6 | NA | NA | TRBV20-1 | TGCAGTGCTTACCCGACAACCGCAGGGGATTCACCCCTCCACTTT | CSAYPTTAGDSPLHF
TRBJ2-3 | few | NA | TRBV20-1 | TGCAGTGCTAGGGACTACCCCACAGATACGCAGTATTTT | CSARDYPTDTQYF
TRBJ2-2 | few | NA | TRBV7-2 | TGTGCCACCAGACAGGCTACGAACACCGGGGAGCTGTTTTTT | CATRQATNTGELFF
TRBJ2-5 | NA | NA | TRBV7-3 | TGTGCCAGCAGCTTCGGATTTGAAGAGACCCAGTACTTC | CASSFGFEETQYF
TRBJ2-3 | NA | NA | TRBV3-1 | TGTGCCAGCAGCCAGGAAGCTCCAGATACGCAGTATTTT | CASSQEAPDTQYF
TRBJ2-2 | NA | TRBD1 | TRBV2 | TGTGCCAGCAGTCCACAGGGGGTAGGCACCGGGGAGCTGTTTTTT | CASSPQGVGTGELFF
TRBJ1-5 | NA | NA | TRBV15 | TGTGCCACCAGCAGAGAGGGCGGGAGGAGCAATCAGCCCCAGCATTTT | CATSREGGRSNQPQHF